A single sample gave rise to the 18 T cell receptor beta chains below, sequenced in a study of blood T cell repertoires in COVID-19. Libraries were prepared by immunoSEQ multiplex PCR; TCRdb keeps only in-frame clonotypes and omits some of them. The table includes around 65,000 clones, less than 85% detected once. Material for sequencing was peripheral blood. The receptors originated from a man in his 60s with acute or convalescent COVID-19.

This clone appeared a few times. The chain joins TRBV6-6 to TRBJ2-5; the D gene is possibly TRBD1 (5 bases). This CDR3 spans 12 amino acids. Per the germline V gene, CDR1 is MNHNY and CDR2 is SVGAGI (reference sequence). CDR3 in amino acids: CASRTQQETQYF. The CDR3 nucleotides are TGTGCATCTAGGACACAGCAAGAGACCCAGTACTTC.

This clone was detected a few times. This chain links TRBV19 with TRBJ2-2; 7 bases agree with TRBD1. With 4 bases clipped from V and 0 bases from J, the junction kept 5 bases outside the gene matches. The CDR3 runs 16 residues. Germline CDR1 LNHDA, CDR2 SQIVND (reference sequence). Written as DNA, the CDR3 is TGTGCCAGTAGTACTCTTGGGACAGCGAACACCGGGGAGCTGTTTTTT. Translated, it gives CASSTLGTANTGELFF.

This clone occurred once. The chain joins TRBV2 to TRBJ1-5; D call uncertain. The CDR3 contains 14 residues. The V and J ends lost 6 bases and 9 bases respectively, with 18 bases between them. CDR1 SNHLY and CDR2 FYNNEI come from the germline V gene. The CDR3 region is CASSKREVPGPQHF. CDR3 bases: TGTGCCAGCAGCAAACGGGAGGTGCCAGGGCCCCAGCATTTT. Filled out from reference TRBV2 and TRBJ1-5, the complete variable domain reads EPEVTQTPSHQVTQMGQEVILRCVPISNHLYFYWYRQILGQKVEFLVSFYNNEISEKSEIFDDQFSVERPDGSNFTLKIRSTKLEDSAMYFCASSKREVPGPQHFGDGTRLSIL.

This clone has only one observation. The chain employs TRBV15 and TRBJ1-5; 10 positions agree with TRBD1. This CDR3 is built from 16 residues. Trimming took 6 bases from V and 7 from J; bases not matched to a gene: 12. Germline loops: CDR1 LNHNV, CDR2 YYDKDF (reference sequence). The CDR3 protein is CATSQGLGQGQQPQHF. In DNA form, the CDR3 reads TGTGCCACCAGTCAGGGGTTGGGACAGGGGCAACAGCCCCAGCATTTT.

The sample holds many counts of this clone. The CDR3 protein is CASDQVGLGNEQFF. In DNA, the CDR3 is TGTGCCAGTGACCAGGTGGGACTAGGTAATGAGCAGTTCTTC. The chain combines TRBV19 with TRBJ2-1; 8 nucleotides agree with TRBD2. In germline, CDR1 is LNHDA, CDR2 SQIVND (reference sequence). This CDR3 is built from 14 residues. Losses at the gene ends were 8 bases for V and 7 bases for J; bases not matched to a gene: 10.

This chain uses TRBV18 with TRBJ2-3; D gene unclear. Germline V gene sequence: CDR1 KGHSH, CDR2 LQKENI. The CDR3 covers 14 residues. V was shortened by 5 bases and J by 4 bases, with 13 bases between the two germline ends. The CDR3 nucleotides are TGTGCCAGCTCATCCCAACTCCTCCCAGATACGCAGTATTTT. Amino acid sequence: CASSSQLLPDTQYF.

This clone was detected only once. The J gene is TRBJ2-1, the V gene TRBV3-1 (or the pseudogene TRBV3-2); 7 bases are a match to TRBD2. CDR3 length: 14 residues. Looked up from germline, CDR1 is LGHDT and CDR2 is YNNKEL (reference sequence). The J segment lost 6 bases and the V segment lost 4 bases, leaving 6 bases of the junction unmatched. The CDR3 nucleotides read TGTGCCAGCAGCCCTAGGGGACTATTCAATGAGCAGTTCTTC. Amino acids: CASSPRGLFNEQFF.

This chain joins TRBV9 and TRBJ2-1; 11 positions match TRBD2. After removal of 4 bases from V and 9 bases from J, the junction contained 9 bases not matched to a gene. This CDR3 has 15 residues. Germline V CDR1 and CDR2: SGDLS, YYNGEE. CDR3 sequence reads: CASSPRDSGRVEQFF. The CDR3 coding sequence is TGTGCCAGCAGCCCCCGCGATAGCGGGAGGGTTGAGCAGTTCTTC.

The chain joins TRBV6-4 to TRBJ2-3, with 10 bases matching TRBD2. The CDR3 loop spans 17 amino acids. V shed 0 bases and J 1 base; nucleotides not matched to a gene: 4. The V gene's germline CDR1 is MRHNA and CDR2 SNTAGT. DNA for the CDR3: TGTGCCAGCAGTGACTCTTTTAGCGGGAGGCGCACAGATACGCAGTATTTT. It codes for CASSDSFSGRRTDTQYF.

The chain combines TRBV5-1 with TRBJ2-1; TRBD1 might be the D (6 bases). This CDR3 contains 13 residues. V gave up 4 bases and J gave up 4 bases, with 9 bases separating them. Germline V gives CDR1 SGHRS, CDR2 YFSETQ. As DNA, the CDR3 is TGCGCCAGCAGCCGGGACATATACAATGAGCAGTTCTTC. Protein product: CASSRDIYNEQFF. Full variable domain (outside the CDR3, taken from reference TRBV5-1 and TRBJ2-1): KAGVTQTPRYLIKTRGQQVTLSCSPISGHRSVSWYQQTPGQGLQFLFEYFSETQRNKGNFPGRFSGRQFSNSRSEMNVSTLELGDSALYLCASSRDIYNEQFFGPGTRLTVL.

The rearrangement joins TRBV19 to TRBJ2-7; D may be TRBD2 (5 bases). The V gene's germline CDR1 is LNHDA and CDR2 SQIVND (reference sequence). The ends were cut back, 1 base at V and 2 bases at J, with 12 bases in the middle. This CDR3 contains 15 residues. The CDR3 sequence is CASSIVGGSTYEQYF. The CDR3 DNA reads TGTGCCAGTAGTATAGTCGGCGGGTCGACCTACGAGCAGTACTTC.

In this sample, this clone turned up many times. In DNA form, the CDR3 reads TGTGCCAGCAGCCAATTTCAGGGGGTCACAGATACGCAGTATTTT. Protein product: CASSQFQGVTDTQYF. This chain connects TRBV14 to TRBJ2-3, with 7 bases fitting TRBD1. J lost 2 bases, V lost 2 bases, and 4 bases had no gene match. This CDR3 spans 15 amino acids. The germline gives CDR1 SGHDN, CDR2 FVKESK.

The V call is TRBV5-4, the J call TRBJ2-7; 9 bases are a match to TRBD2. J gave up 5 bases and V 5 bases, and 11 bases lay outside the gene matches. Germline assignment: CDR1 SGHNT and CDR2 YYREEE (reference sequence). The CDR3 has 15 amino acids. CDR3 amino acids: CASRKVSGSTDEQYF. In DNA, the CDR3 is TGTGCCAGCAGAAAAGTTAGCGGGAGCACCGACGAGCAGTACTTC.

The CDR3 bases are TGTGCCAGCATTCCTGACCGGGGCAATGAGCAGTTCTTC. Translation gives CASIPDRGNEQFF. The gene calls are TRBV2 and TRBJ2-1; D may be TRBD2 (5 bases). Trimming took 7 bases from V and 6 from J, leaving 13 bases between them. This CDR3 region has 13 residues. Germline CDR1 and CDR2: SNHLY and FYNNEI. The full variable domain, completed using reference TRBV2 and TRBJ2-1, is EPEVTQTPSHQVTQMGQEVILRCVPISNHLYFYWYRQILGQKVEFLVSFYNNEISEKSEIFDDQFSVERPDGSNFTLKIRSTKLEDSAMYFCASIPDRGNEQFFGPGTRLTVL.

J is TRBJ2-7 and V is TRBV5-6; 7 positions agree with TRBD2. V gave up 4 bases and J gave up 2 bases; unmatched junction bases: 6. Germline V gene data show CDR1 as SGHDT and CDR2 as YYEEEE. The CDR3 totals 14 residues. CDR3 in DNA: TGTGCCAGCAGCCGGCGGGGAGGGACCTACGAGCAGTACTTC. Translated, it gives CASSRRGGTYEQYF.

This chain links TRBV2 with TRBJ2-5; 8 bases line up with TRBD1. The CDR3 extends over 13 amino acids. V gave up 5 bases and J gave up 9 bases; unmatched junction bases: 8. Germline values: CDR1 SNHLY, CDR2 FYNNEI. The CDR3 bases are TGTGCCAGCAGTTCGGACAGGGCGTTGGCCCAGTACTTC. Its protein product is CASSSDRALAQYF.

The V and J genes are TRBV2 and TRBJ2-2; D remains ambiguous. From germline, CDR1 is SNHLY and CDR2 FYNNEI. Trimming took 8 bases from V and 0 from J, leaving 7 bases between them. CDR3 length equals 13 residues. This chain's CDR3 is CASEKTNTGELFF. As DNA, the CDR3 is TGTGCCAGCGAGAAGACGAACACCGGGGAGCTGTTTTTT.

The genes are TRBV6-6 and TRBJ1-1; D is unresolved. Trimming cost V 6 bases and J 0 bases, with 11 bases left between them. Germline V gives CDR1 MNHNY, CDR2 SVGAGI (reference sequence). This CDR3 spans 14 amino acids. The CDR3 DNA sequence: TGTGCCAGCAGAGAGCGGCACATGAACACTGAAGCTTTCTTT. The encoded protein is CASRERHMNTEAFF.